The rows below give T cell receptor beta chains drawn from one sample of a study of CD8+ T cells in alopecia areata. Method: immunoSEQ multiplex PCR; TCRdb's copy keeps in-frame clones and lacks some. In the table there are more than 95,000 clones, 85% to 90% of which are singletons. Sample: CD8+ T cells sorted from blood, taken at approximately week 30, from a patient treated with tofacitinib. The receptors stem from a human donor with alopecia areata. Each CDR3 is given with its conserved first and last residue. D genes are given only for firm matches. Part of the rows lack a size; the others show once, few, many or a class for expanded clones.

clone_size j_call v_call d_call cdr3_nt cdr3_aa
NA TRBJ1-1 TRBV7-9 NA TGTGCCACCCGTCATCAAGAGAGCCCTTCGGGAGCTTTCTTT CATRHQESPSGAFF
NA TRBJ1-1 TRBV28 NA TGTGCCAGCATGGCACAGGGCCGCATGAACACTGAAGCTTTCTTT CASMAQGRMNTEAFF
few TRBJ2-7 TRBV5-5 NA TGTGCCAGCAGTCGGGGGACCGACGAGCAGTACTTC CASSRGTDEQYF
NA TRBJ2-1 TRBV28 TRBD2 TGTGCCAGCAGATTGGGAGGGCACCGGTTCTTC CASRLGGHRFF
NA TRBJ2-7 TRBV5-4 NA TGTGCCAGCAGCTCCCCCGGGCCAAACTACGAGCAGTACTTC CASSSPGPNYEQYF
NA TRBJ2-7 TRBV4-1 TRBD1 TGCGCCAGCAGCCAAGAGGACAGGGGGCTGTACGAGCAGTACTTC CASSQEDRGLYEQYF
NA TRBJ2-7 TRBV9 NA TGTGCCAGCAGCGGGGTGGAAAACGAGCAGTACTTC CASSGVENEQYF
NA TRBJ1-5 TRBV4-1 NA TGCGCCAGCAGCCAAGTTTTAACAGCCAATCAGCCCCAGCATTTT CASSQVLTANQPQHF
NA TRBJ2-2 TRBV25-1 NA TGTGCCAGCAACGAAGTCGGGGAGCTGTTTTTT CASNEVGELFF
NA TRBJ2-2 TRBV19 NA TGTGCCAGTAGTATAGGGGGGTCCGGGGAGCTGTTTTTT CASSIGGSGELFF
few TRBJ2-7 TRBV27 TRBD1 TGTGCCAGCAGTTTACGGGGACAGAATACCTACGAGCAGTACTTC CASSLRGQNTYEQYF
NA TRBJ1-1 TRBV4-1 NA TGCGCCAGCAGCCAAGTTCCTGTTGACACTGAAGCTTTCTTT CASSQVPVDTEAFF
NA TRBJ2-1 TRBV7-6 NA TGTGCCAGCAGCTTAGACAATGAGCAGTTCTTC CASSLDNEQFF
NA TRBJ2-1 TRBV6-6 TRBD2 TGTGCCAGCAGTTACTCGGCCCTAGCGGGATTCGATGAGCAGTTCTTC CASSYSALAGFDEQFF
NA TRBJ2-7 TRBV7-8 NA TGTGCCAGCAACTTATTCGACGGGGGGCACGAGCAGTACTTC CASNLFDGGHEQYF
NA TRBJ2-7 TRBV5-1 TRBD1 TGCGCCAGCAGCTGGACAGGGGAGTACGAGCAGTACTTC CASSWTGEYEQYF
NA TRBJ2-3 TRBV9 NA TGTGCCAGCAGCGTAGAGGACTCCCTCGCGGATACGCAGTATTTT CASSVEDSLADTQYF
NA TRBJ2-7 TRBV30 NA TGTGCCTGGAGTGGGCGGGACACCCACGCGGACGAGCAGTACTTC CAWSGRDTHADEQYF
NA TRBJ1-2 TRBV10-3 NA TGTGCCATCAGTGGAGTTAATTCTAACTATGGCTACACCTTC CAISGVNSNYGYTF
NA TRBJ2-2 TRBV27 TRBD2 TGTGCCAGTGGACTAGGGAGGGCCGGGGAGCTGTTTTTT CASGLGRAGELFF
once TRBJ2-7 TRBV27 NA TGTGCCAGCAGGGCCAGTGGCTACGAGCAGTACTTC CASRASGYEQYF
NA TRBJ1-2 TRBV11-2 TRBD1 TGTGCCAGCAGCCCCGAGGGGACAGGGAAGCTTAACTATGGCTACACCTTC CASSPEGTGKLNYGYTF
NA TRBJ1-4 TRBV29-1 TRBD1 TGCAGCGTTGAAGCGTGGGGACAGGGGAAAAAACTGTTTTTT CSVEAWGQGKKLFF
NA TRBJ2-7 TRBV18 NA TGTGCCAGCTCACCAAACAGGGTTCCCAGCGAGCAGTACTTC CASSPNRVPSEQYF
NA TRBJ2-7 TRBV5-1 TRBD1 TGCGCCAGCAGCGTGGGGACAGGGGCCTACGAGCAGTACTTC CASSVGTGAYEQYF
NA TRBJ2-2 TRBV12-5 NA TGTGCTAGGGGCCACACAGGGTACACCGGGGAGCTGTTTTTT CARGHTGYTGELFF
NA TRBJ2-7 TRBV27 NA TGTGCCAGCAGTTTAGTACAGAGAACCACCTACGAGCAGTACTTC CASSLVQRTTYEQYF